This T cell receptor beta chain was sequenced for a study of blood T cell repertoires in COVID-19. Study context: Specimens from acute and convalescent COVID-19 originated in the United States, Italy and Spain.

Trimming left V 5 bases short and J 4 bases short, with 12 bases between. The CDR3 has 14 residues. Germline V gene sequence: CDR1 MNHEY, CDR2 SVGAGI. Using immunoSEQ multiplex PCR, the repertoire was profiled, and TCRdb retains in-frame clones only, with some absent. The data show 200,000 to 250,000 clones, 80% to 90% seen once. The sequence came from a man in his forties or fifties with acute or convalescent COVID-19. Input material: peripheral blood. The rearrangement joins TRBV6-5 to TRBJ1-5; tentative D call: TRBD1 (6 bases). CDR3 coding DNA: TGTGCCAGCAGTAACCGGGACACAAATCAGCCCCAGCATTTT. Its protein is CASSNRDTNQPQHF.